A single sample is the source of the 22 T cell receptor beta chains below, sequenced in a study of T cell changes during pregnancy in multiple sclerosis. Assay used: immunoSEQ multiplex PCR; TCRdb lists only in-frame clones, some missing. The table lists approximately 100,000 clones, around 90% of them singletons, with around 1.2% in the top ten. The sample in question was peripheral blood, obtained in the second trimester of pregnancy. The source is a female donor with multiple sclerosis, enrolled in a pregnancy study.

This clone was observed a few times. The CDR3 DNA follows: TGCAGCGTCCCCGGCGAGGGATTGAACTATGGCTACACCTTC. It codes for CSVPGEGLNYGYTF. The rearrangement uses TRBV29-1 and TRBJ1-2; no clear D gene. Trimming cost V 6 bases and J 2 bases, with 16 bases left between them. Germline CDR1 SQVTM, CDR2 ANQGSEA. The length of the CDR3 is 14 residues.

This clone is a singleton in its sample. J is TRBJ2-3 and V is TRBV11-1, with D uncertain. The CDR3 spans 15 residues. V dropped 8 bases and J dropped 2 bases, with 17 bases sitting between them. The germline CDR1 and CDR2 sequences are SGHAT and FQDESV (reference sequence). The CDR3 loop is CASSLGGLITDTQYF. The CDR3 DNA reads TGTGCCAGCTCCCTGGGTGGGCTTATCACAGATACGCAGTATTTT.

This clone was found once. The rearrangement links TRBV30 to TRBJ1-1; 9 bases map to TRBD1. The CDR3 has 18 residues. The V gene end was trimmed by 1 base and the J gene end by 0 bases; junction bases not matched to a gene: 12. Germline assignment: CDR1 GTSNPN and CDR2 SVGIG (reference sequence). The DNA of the CDR3 is TGTGCCTGGAGTGAGACCGGGACAGGGAGGATTTTGAACACTGAAGCTTTCTTT. Residues: CAWSETGTGRILNTEAFF.

The chain carries TRBV7-9 and TRBJ1-1; no clear D. CDR1 SEHNR and CDR2 FQNEAQ come from the germline V gene (reference sequence). This CDR3 contains 16 residues. Between the trimmed V and J ends, which lost 2 bases and 1 base, there was a span of 14 bases. The CDR3: CASSLRGASRNTEAFF. Written as DNA, the CDR3 is TGTGCCAGCAGCTTACGAGGTGCCTCGAGGAACACTGAAGCTTTCTTT.

The chain uses TRBV27 and TRBJ2-1; the match to TRBD2 covers 8 bases. Germline values: CDR1 MNHEY, CDR2 SMNVEV (reference sequence). The ends lost 2 bases at V and 9 bases at J; junction bases unmatched: 6. This CDR3 comprises 14 residues. CDR3 loop: CASSLREGRGEQFF. CDR3 nucleotide sequence: TGTGCCAGCAGTTTACGGGAGGGCCGAGGTGAGCAGTTCTTC.

J is TRBJ2-2 and V is TRBV2, with 7 bases aligning to TRBD2. The CDR3 has 15 residues. The V gene's germline CDR1 is SNHLY and CDR2 FYNNEI. The V gene end was trimmed by 5 bases and the J gene end by 2 bases; junction bases not matched to a gene: 5. CDR3 DNA: TGTGCCAGCAGTAAGAGCGGGGCCAACACCGGGGAGCTGTTTTTT. Protein product: CASSKSGANTGELFF.

The chain combines TRBV27 with TRBJ1-1; TRBD1 matches 11 bases. After removal of 4 bases from V and 3 bases from J, the junction contained 7 bases not matched to a gene. The CDR3 length is 16 residues. The germline V gene encodes CDR1 MNHEY and CDR2 SMNVEV (reference sequence). DNA for the CDR3: TGTGCCAGCAGTTCCCGGAGGACAGGGGGCTACACTGAAGCTTTCTTT. Translating it yields CASSSRRTGGYTEAFF.

The chain is built from TRBV28 and TRBJ1-2; 10 bases line up with TRBD1. J lost 8 bases, V lost 5 bases, and 2 bases had no gene match. The CDR3 is 12 amino acids. Germline V gene lookup returns CDR1 MDHEN and CDR2 SYDVKM. CDR3 DNA: TGTGCCAGCAGTGTGACAGGGGGCGGCTACACCTTC. This translates into CASSVTGGGYTF.

This chain uses TRBV18 with TRBJ2-7; 7 bases fit TRBD1. V shed 2 bases, J shed 4 bases, and the junction held 2 bases outside the gene matches. CDR3 length: 13 amino acids. Germline V lookup: CDR1 KGHSH, CDR2 LQKENI. The CDR3 protein is CASSPGTAYEQYF. The CDR3 region has the DNA TGTGCCAGCTCACCAGGGACAGCATACGAGCAGTACTTC.

The chain uses TRBV27 and TRBJ2-6; 8 nucleotides line up with TRBD1. V trimming: 3 bases; J trimming: 2 bases; junction bases outside the gene matches: 0. Looked up from germline, CDR1 is MNHEY and CDR2 is SMNVEV (reference sequence). The CDR3 is 15 amino acids. The DNA of the CDR3 is TGTGCCAGCAGTTTCAGGGGGCCTGGGGCCAACGTCCTGACTTTC. Residues: CASSFRGPGANVLTF.

This clone was picked up one time. The chain links TRBV5-1 to TRBJ1-2, with D maybe TRBD1 (5 bases). The CDR3 is 16 residues long. With 1 base removed from V and 3 bases from J, the gap between germline ends came to 16 bases. The germline V gene has CDR1 SGHRS and CDR2 YFSETQ. This CDR3 is CASSLYFRTGDYGYTF. The CDR3 DNA follows: TGCGCCAGCAGCTTGTATTTTAGGACGGGGGACTATGGCTACACCTTC.

In this sample, this clone turned up a few times. The chain recombines TRBV2 with TRBJ1-1; TRBD1 agrees at 9 bases. This CDR3 region has 14 residues. The J segment lost 5 bases and the V segment lost 5 bases, leaving 6 bases of the junction unmatched. CDR1 is SNHLY, CDR2 FYNNEI, per germline. In nucleotides, the CDR3 is TGTGCCAGCAGTTCTACAGGGGGCCAGACTGAAGCTTTCTTT. It is translated as CASSSTGGQTEAFF.

This chain connects TRBV6-5 to TRBJ1-6, with 10 nucleotides matching TRBD1. The CDR3 has 15 residues. Looked up from germline, CDR1 is MNHEY and CDR2 is SVGAGI. V lost 4 bases and J lost 7; bases outside the gene matches: 4. The DNA of the CDR3 is TGTGCCAGCAGTTTACGGGACAGGGGAAATTCACCCCTCCACTTT. It specifies CASSLRDRGNSPLHF.

The chain has TRBV9 and TRBJ2-1, with D maybe TRBD2 (6 bases). The ends were cut back, 4 bases at V and 7 bases at J, with 18 bases in the middle. This CDR3 is built from 15 residues. Germline V CDR1 and CDR2: SGDLS, YYNGEE. CDR3 sequence (DNA): TGTGCCAGCAGCCCCCTCGGAGGGCTGGGGAATGAGCAGTTCTTC. Amino acid sequence: CASSPLGGLGNEQFF.

The V call is TRBV27, the J call TRBJ2-7, with 10 bases lining up with TRBD2. V lost 0 bases, J lost 2 bases, and 7 bases stayed unmatched. Germline V gene lookup returns CDR1 MNHEY and CDR2 SMNVEV (reference sequence). The CDR3 contains 17 residues. In nucleotides, the CDR3 is TGTGCCAGCAGTTTATCTGCGACTAGCGGGCAAACCTACGAGCAGTACTTC. This encodes CASSLSATSGQTYEQYF.

In DNA form, the CDR3 reads TGCAGCGTTGGGACAGGGCTCGCCTACGAGCAGTACTTC. Amino acids: CSVGTGLAYEQYF. The rearrangement links TRBV29-1 to TRBJ2-7; TRBD1 matches 8 bases. The junction had 4 bases not matched to a gene; V was cut back by 4 bases and J by 2 bases. There are 13 residues in the CDR3. Germline CDR1 is SQVTM and CDR2 is ANQGSEA.

The chain joins TRBV30 to TRBJ2-7; 7 bases match TRBD2. Germline CDR1 reads GTSNPN; CDR2 reads SVGIG (reference sequence). J was trimmed by 2 bases and V by 5 bases; bases with no gene match: 3. CDR3 length: 12 residues. This CDR3 reads CAWSGGTYEQYF. The CDR3 DNA follows: TGTGCCTGGTCGGGGGGAACCTACGAGCAGTACTTC. Drawing the rest from reference TRBV30 and TRBJ2-7, the complete variable domain is SQTIHQWPATLVQPVGSPLSLECTVEGTSNPNLYWYRQAAGRGLQLLFYSVGIGQISSEVPQNLSASRPQDRQFILSSKKLLLSDSGFYLCAWSGGTYEQYFGPGTRLTVT.

The chain carries TRBV2 and TRBJ2-3; 12 bases are a match to TRBD2. The CDR3 is 16 residues long. V lost 8 bases, J lost 5 bases, and 11 bases stayed unmatched. Germline V gives CDR1 SNHLY, CDR2 FYNNEI. The CDR3 DNA reads TGTGCCAGCCAGACTAGCGGGGGTCCGACGGGAGATACGCAGTATTTT. Translation gives CASQTSGGPTGDTQYF. Filled out from reference TRBV2 and TRBJ2-3, the complete variable domain reads EPEVTQTPSHQVTQMGQEVILRCVPISNHLYFYWYRQILGQKVEFLVSFYNNEISEKSEIFDDQFSVERPDGSNFTLKIRSTKLEDSAMYFCASQTSGGPTGDTQYFGPGTRLTVL.

The V call is TRBV28, the J call TRBJ2-7; 9 positions agree with TRBD1. The CDR3 spans 14 residues. The germline CDR1 and CDR2 sequences are MDHEN and SYDVKM. V shed 7 bases and J 2 bases; nucleotides not matched to a gene: 6. The CDR3 region is CASKGTGITYEQYF. CDR3 nucleotides: TGTGCCAGCAAAGGGACAGGGATTACCTACGAGCAGTACTTC.

V and J are TRBV10-3 and TRBJ1-5; weak D call: TRBD1 (5 bases). Trimming removed 3 bases from V and 2 bases from J, with 11 bases in between. The CDR3 is 15 residues long. The V gene's germline CDR1 is ENHRY and CDR2 SYGVKD. As DNA, the CDR3 is TGTGCCATCAGTGACGGGGGACTCCGCAATCAGCCCCAGCATTTT. Protein sequence: CAISDGGLRNQPQHF.

This chain joins TRBV5-1 and TRBJ2-7; the match to TRBD1 covers 8 bases. CDR3 length: 16 residues. Trimming at V came to 0 bases and at J to 1 base, leaving 6 bases not matched to a gene. Per germline, CDR1 SGHRS and CDR2 YFSETQ. The CDR3 DNA sequence: TGCGCCAGCAGCTTGGCCGCGACAGGGGAGTCCTACGAGCAGTACTTC. Its translation is CASSLAATGESYEQYF. Full variable domain (missing parts from reference TRBV5-1 and TRBJ2-7): KAGVTQTPRYLIKTRGQQVTLSCSPISGHRSVSWYQQTPGQGLQFLFEYFSETQRNKGNFPGRFSGRQFSNSRSEMNVSTLELGDSALYLCASSLAATGESYEQYFGPGTRLTVT.

The chain couples TRBV19 to TRBJ1-5, with D perhaps matching TRBD1 (6 bases). This CDR3 contains 13 residues. V lost 5 bases and J 4 bases, leaving 9 bases between the germline ends. The V gene's germline CDR1 is LNHDA and CDR2 SQIVND (reference sequence). The CDR3 coding sequence is TGTGCCAGTAGTGTCGACAGGAATCAGCCCCAGCATTTT. Amino acids: CASSVDRNQPQHF.